Listed here are 5 T cell receptor beta chains from one sample, sequenced in a study of T cells in Graves' hyperthyroidism and ophthalmopathy. Amplified TCR beta CDR3 regions came from RNA transcripts. HTBI primers were used for first-round RT-PCR of the TCR CDR3. TCRdb ran MiXCR on the multiplex PCR reads and lists one entry per CDR3 protein. The sample lists about 270,000 distinct CDR3 sequences, approximately 24% seen once, with under 40% in the top ten. The material sequenced was blood. Receptors were obtained from a woman aged 40 to 55 with Graves' ophthalmopathy.

This chain connects TRBV5-5 to TRBJ2-5; D is possibly TRBD2 (5 bases). The CDR3 loop spans 15 amino acids. Germline-derived CDR1 and CDR2 are SGHKS and YYEKEE (reference sequence). Trimming took off 1 base at V and 2 bases at J, with 12 bases between the two ends. CDR3 in DNA: TGTGCCAGCAGCTTGAGGGCTAGCCGTCAAGAGACCCAGTACTTC. Its translation: CASSLRASRQETQYF.

This clonotype was detected many times. V gene TRBV29-1 combines with J gene TRBJ1-1; D remains unclear. The CDR3 is 13 residues long. Germline values: CDR1 SQVTM, CDR2 ANQGSEA. V lost 4 bases and J lost 2, with 11 bases in between. The chain's CDR3 is CSVGLGQNTEAFF. The CDR3 nucleotides read TGCAGCGTTGGGTTAGGGCAAAACACTGAAGCTTTCTTT.

This clonotype was observed at least ten times. This chain uses TRBV24-1 with TRBJ2-2; D might be TRBD1 (6 bases). V was shortened by 5 bases and J by 1 base, with 7 bases between the two germline ends. The germline CDR1 and CDR2 sequences are KGHDR and SFDVKD. This CDR3 spans 14 amino acids. CDR3 region: CATSATGNTGELFF. In DNA form, the CDR3 reads TGTGCCACCAGTGCGACAGGGAACACCGGGGAGCTGTTTTTT.

At least ten counts were recorded for this clonotype. J is TRBJ1-6 and V is TRBV4-2; 9 bases line up with TRBD1. The CDR3 is made up of 15 amino acids. Per germline, CDR1 LGHNA and CDR2 YNFKEQ. V lost 5 bases and J lost 8; bases outside the gene matches: 7. DNA of the CDR3: TGTGCCAGCAGCTCAAACAGGGGGCTTGATTCACCCCTCCACTTT. It codes for CASSSNRGLDSPLHF.

There are a few counts of this clonotype. The genes are TRBV4-2 and TRBJ1-4, with D perhaps matching TRBD1 (5 bases). Germline assignment: CDR1 LGHNA and CDR2 YNFKEQ. The CDR3 length is 16 residues. V dropped 0 bases and J dropped 4 bases, with 12 bases sitting between them. CDR3 sequence: CASSQDTGRGNEKLFF. For the CDR3, the DNA is TGTGCCAGCAGCCAAGATACGGGGAGGGGTAATGAAAAACTGTTTTTT.